The T cell receptor beta chain described here comes from a study of CD8 T cells in ankylosing spondylitis. Study-level results: Roughly 8 highly homologous variants made up a TCR beta motif, and this motif appeared characteristic of ankylosing spondylitis blood.

This clonotype was counted many times. Its antigen is as yet unknown. For TCR beta, libraries came from quantitative 5'-RACE with molecular barcodes. TCRdb reprocessed the 5' RACE reads via MiXCR and lists one record per CDR3 protein. The table shows fewer than 550,000 distinct CDR3 sequences, with 5.3% occurring only once. V was clipped by 6 bases and J by 8 bases; unmatched bases: 10. The CDR3 is made up of 15 amino acids. CDR1 and CDR2 from the germline V gene are DFQATT and SNEGSKA (reference sequence). The chain links TRBV20-1 to TRBJ2-2; 12 positions agree with TRBD2. Sequenced sample: blood, either unsorted or a sorted T cell fraction (not recorded which). The receptor's source is a male donor with ankylosing spondylitis. The CDR3 loop is CSANGLAGPFGELFF. The CDR3 bases are TGCAGTGCAAACGGACTAGCGGGACCATTTGGGGAGCTGTTTTTT.